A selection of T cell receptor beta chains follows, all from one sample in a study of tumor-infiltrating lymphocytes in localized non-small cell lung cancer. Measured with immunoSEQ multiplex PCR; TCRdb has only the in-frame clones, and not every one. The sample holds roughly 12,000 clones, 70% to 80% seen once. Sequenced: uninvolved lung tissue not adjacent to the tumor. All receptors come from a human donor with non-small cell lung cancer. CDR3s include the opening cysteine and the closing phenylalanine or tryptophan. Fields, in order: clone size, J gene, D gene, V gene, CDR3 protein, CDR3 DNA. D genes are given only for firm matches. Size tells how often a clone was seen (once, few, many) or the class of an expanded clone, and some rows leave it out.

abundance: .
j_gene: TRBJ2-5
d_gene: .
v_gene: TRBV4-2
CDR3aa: CASSQGVQGYQETQYF
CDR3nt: TGTGCCAGCAGCCAAGGGGTCCAGGGTTACCAAGAGACCCAGTACTTC

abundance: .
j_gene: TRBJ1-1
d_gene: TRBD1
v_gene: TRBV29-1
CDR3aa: CSSRQGATEAFF
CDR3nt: TGCAGCTCGAGACAGGGGGCCACTGAAGCTTTCTTT

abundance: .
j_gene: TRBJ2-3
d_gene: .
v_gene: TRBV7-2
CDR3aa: CASSLGYTDTQYF
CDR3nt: TGTGCCAGCAGCTTAGGCTACACAGATACGCAGTATTTT

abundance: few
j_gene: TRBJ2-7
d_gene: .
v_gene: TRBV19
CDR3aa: CASSMVPGHEQYF
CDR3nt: TGTGCCAGTAGTATGGTTCCCGGGCACGAGCAGTACTTC

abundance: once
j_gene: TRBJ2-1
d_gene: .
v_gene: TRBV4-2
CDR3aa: CASSQEGTASWGEQFF
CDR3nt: TGTGCCAGCAGCCAAGAGGGGACGGCCTCGTGGGGTGAGCAGTTCTTC

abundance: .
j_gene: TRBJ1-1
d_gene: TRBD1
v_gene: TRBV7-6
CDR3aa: CASSERRDREAFF
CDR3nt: TGTGCCAGCAGCGAACGGCGGGACAGGGAAGCTTTCTTT

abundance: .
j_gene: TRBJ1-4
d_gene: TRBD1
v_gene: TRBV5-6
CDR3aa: CASSTQGGLFF
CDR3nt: TGTGCCAGCAGCACCCAGGGGGGGCTGTTTTTT

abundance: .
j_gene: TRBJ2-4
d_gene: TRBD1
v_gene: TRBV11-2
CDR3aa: CASSLGGQWDIQYF
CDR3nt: TGTGCCAGCAGCTTAGGGGGACAGTGGGACATTCAGTACTTC

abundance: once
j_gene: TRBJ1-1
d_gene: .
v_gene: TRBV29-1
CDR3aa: CSVKAGAGTTFF
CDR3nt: TGCAGCGTTAAGGCAGGGGCCGGCACAACTTTCTTT

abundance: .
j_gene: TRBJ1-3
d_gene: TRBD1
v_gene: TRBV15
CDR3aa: CATSHDRASGNTIYF
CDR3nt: TGTGCCACCAGCCATGACAGGGCTTCTGGAAACACCATATATTTT

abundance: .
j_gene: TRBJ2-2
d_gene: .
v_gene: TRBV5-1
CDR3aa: CASSLVGRAVTGELFF
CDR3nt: TGCGCCAGCAGCTTGGTGGGCAGGGCAGTAACCGGGGAGCTGTTTTTT

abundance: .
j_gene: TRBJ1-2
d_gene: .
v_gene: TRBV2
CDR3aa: CASSAFHRDNIGYTF
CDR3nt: TGTGCCAGCAGTGCCTTTCACCGGGACAATATTGGCTACACCTTC

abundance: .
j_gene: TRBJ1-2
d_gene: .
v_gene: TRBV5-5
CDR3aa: CASSPTANYGYTF
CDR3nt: TGTGCCAGCAGTCCGACAGCTAACTATGGCTACACCTTC

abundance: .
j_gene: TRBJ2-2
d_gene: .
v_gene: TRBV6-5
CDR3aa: CASSYYYNRNTGELFF
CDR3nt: TGTGCCAGCAGTTACTACTACAACAGGAACACCGGGGAGCTGTTTTTT

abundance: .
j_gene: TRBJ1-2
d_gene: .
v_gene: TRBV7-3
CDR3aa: CASSLGRNYGYTF
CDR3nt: TGTGCCAGCAGCTTGGGAAGGAACTATGGCTACACCTTC

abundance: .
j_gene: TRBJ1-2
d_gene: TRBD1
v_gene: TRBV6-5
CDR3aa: CASSYARQGSGYTF
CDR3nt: TGTGCCAGCAGTTACGCCCGACAGGGGAGCGGCTACACCTTC